This TCR beta chain was sequenced for a study of lymphopenia after photon versus proton radiotherapy. Study-level results: Survival link was tested only in deceased patients; proton benefit remains a possibility. Post-nadir diversity loss with photons came from oligoclonal expansion, particularly CD8+ Temra cells. Relative stability marked proton patients; photon patients lost diversity and naive cells.

Concerning this clone itself: Its antigen is not identified.

The assay was immunoSEQ multiplex PCR, and TCRdb's table has in-frame clones only and misses some. The profile covers 50,000 to 60,000 clones, with roughly nine tenths appearing a single time and 18% taken by the ten largest. CDR3 length: 14 residues. Germline CDR1 LNHDA, CDR2 SQIVND (reference sequence). The V and J ends lost 6 bases and 4 bases respectively, with 12 bases between them. Sample: peripheral blood, taken from a patient treated with photon-based radiotherapy. This TCR came from a woman between 35 and 50 years old with cholangiocarcinoma. V gene TRBV19 combines with J gene TRBJ1-4; D perhaps matches TRBD1 (5 bases). CDR3 region: CASSREQYNEKLFF. CDR3 bases: TGTGCCAGTAGCAGGGAACAGTATAATGAAAAACTGTTTTTT.